One sample yielded the 21 T cell receptor beta chains listed below, sequenced in a study of shared clonotypes between healthy human individuals. The protocol was immunoSEQ multiplex PCR, while the TCRdb copy is restricted to in-frame clones and leaves out a portion. The table shows 550,000 to 700,000 clones, with around 78% occurring only once. Sequencing used memory CD4+ T cells sorted from blood. Subset defined: CD45RA-negative fraction. All receptors come from a woman in her twenties or thirties in good health.

In this sample, this clone turned up many times. The V gene is TRBV6-4, the J gene TRBJ2-3, with unresolved D. The CDR3 runs to 15 residues. Germline V CDR1 and CDR2: MRHNA, SNTAGT. V was pared by 3 bases and J by 2 bases, with 12 bases between. The CDR3 DNA reads TGTGCCAGCAGTGAGCGTCACGGAGCCACAGATACGCAGTATTTT. It is translated as CASSERHGATDTQYF.

The chain joins TRBV28 to TRBJ2-6; TRBD2 might be the D (6 bases). This CDR3 spans 15 amino acids. Germline V gene data show CDR1 as MDHEN and CDR2 as SYDVKM. The ends were cut back, 11 bases at V and 0 bases at J, with 14 bases in the middle. CDR3 coding DNA: TGTGCCTCCGTGCCGGGAGCCTCTGGGGCCAACGTCCTGACTTTC. Its translation is CASVPGASGANVLTF. Full variable domain (remainder filled in from reference TRBV28 and TRBJ2-6): DVKVTQSSRYLVKRTGEKVFLECVQDMDHENMFWYRQDPGLGLRLIYFSYDVKMKEKGDIPEGYSVSREKKERFSLILESASTNQTSMYLCASVPGASGANVLTFGAGSRLTVL.

The V gene is TRBV7-9, the J gene TRBJ2-2; TRBD2 matches 11 bases. This CDR3 comprises 18 residues. From germline, CDR1 is SEHNR and CDR2 FQNEAQ (reference sequence). Trimming removed 5 bases from V and 5 bases from J; junction bases left unmatched: 13. For the CDR3, the DNA is TGTGCCAGCAGCGAGGCGACTAGCGGGGTCGGGAGGACCGGGGAGCTGTTTTTT. It encodes CASSEATSGVGRTGELFF.

The chain has TRBV7-8 and TRBJ2-7, with D perhaps matching TRBD1 (6 bases). Germline V gene data show CDR1 as SGHVS and CDR2 as FQNEAQ. V was trimmed by 5 bases and J by 4 bases, leaving 9 bases between them. This CDR3 has 12 residues. The CDR3 loop reads CASSRDTYEQYF. DNA of the CDR3: TGTGCCAGCAGCCGGGACACTTACGAGCAGTACTTC.

The chain couples TRBV6-6 to TRBJ2-7, with 10 bases identical to TRBD2. The germline V gene has CDR1 MNHNY and CDR2 SVGAGI (reference sequence). V gave up 5 bases and J gave up 7 bases; unmatched junction bases: 11. The CDR3 runs to 15 residues. The CDR3 nucleotides read TGTGCCAGCAGTCCTCCAGCGGGAGGGCCTCAGGAGCAGTACTTC. Residues: CASSPPAGGPQEQYF.

The table lists this clone with a few counts. The rearrangement links TRBV7-7 to TRBJ2-3, with D maybe TRBD1 (6 bases). Germline lookup yields CDR1 SSHAT and CDR2 FNYEAQ (reference sequence). V was shortened by 5 bases and J by 6 bases, with 12 bases between the two germline ends. The CDR3 consists of 13 residues. The CDR3 DNA reads TGTGCCAGCAGCGCAGGGGTCTCCGATACGCAGTATTTT. It specifies CASSAGVSDTQYF.

The V and J genes are TRBV4-1 and TRBJ2-4; no reliable D call. Germline V gives CDR1 MGHRA, CDR2 YSYEKL. The CDR3 runs to 15 residues. Trimming shortened V by 4 bases and J by 7 bases, and 17 bases separated the two germline ends. CDR3 in amino acids: CASSRVQVNGNIQYF. The CDR3 DNA reads as TGCGCCAGCAGCCGGGTGCAGGTAAATGGGAACATTCAGTACTTC.

Of note for this clone: The sample has other DNA sequences that encode this CDR3 too. V is TRBV9 and J is TRBJ1-2; no firm D call. V dropped 0 bases and J dropped 0 bases, with 9 bases sitting between them. Germline CDR1 and CDR2: SGDLS and YYNGEE. CDR3 length: 15 amino acids. The CDR3 nucleotides are TGTGCCAGCAGCGTAGGCCCCGGAGCTAACTATGGCTACACCTTC. As protein: CASSVGPGANYGYTF.

This clone was observed a handful of times. V gene TRBV5-4 combines with J gene TRBJ2-1; D assignment may be TRBD1 or TRBD2 (5 bases each). The CDR3 length is 16 residues. CDR1 is SGHNT, CDR2 YYREEE, per germline (reference sequence). V gave up 4 bases and J gave up 4 bases, with 18 bases separating them. The CDR3 loop is CASSPRTGLGYNEQFF. Here the CDR3 DNA reads TGTGCCAGCAGCCCCCGGACGGGGCTGGGGTACAATGAGCAGTTCTTC.

The chain employs TRBV4-1 and TRBJ1-5; possible D gene TRBD1, 5 bases. Germline V gene sequence: CDR1 MGHRA, CDR2 YSYEKL. The CDR3 totals 16 residues. V lost 2 bases to trimming and J lost 0 bases, with 11 bases between them. CDR3 DNA: TGCGCCAGCAGCCAAAGGGGTAGCCTTAGCAATCAGCCCCAGCATTTT. The encoded protein is CASSQRGSLSNQPQHF.

The V call is TRBV11-2, the J call TRBJ1-1; D call uncertain. CDR1 is SGHAT, CDR2 FQNNGV, per germline. The CDR3 consists of 14 residues. Trimming removed 7 bases from V and 10 bases from J, with 22 bases in between. The CDR3 nucleotides read TGTGCCAGCAACCGGCAGACCCGGGAGTCGGGAGCTTTCTTT. This translates into CASNRQTRESGAFF.

This clone was seen a few times. This chain joins TRBV2 and TRBJ1-5; TRBD1 is a possible D gene (6 bases). The CDR3 sequence is 15 residues long. The germline V and J ends were trimmed by 4 bases and 7 bases, with 17 bases remaining between them. CDR1 and CDR2 (germline): SNHLY, FYNNEI. The CDR3 coding sequence is TGTGCCAGCAGTGGAGGCGGGGGGGCAGGACAGCCCCAGCATTTT. It encodes CASSGGGGAGQPQHF.

The chain uses TRBV5-6 and TRBJ1-2, with TRBD1 matching 7 bases. The germline CDR1 and CDR2 sequences are SGHDT and YYEEEE. The CDR3 contains 14 residues. V lost 5 bases and J lost 2; bases outside the gene matches: 6. CDR3 DNA sequence: TGTGCCAGCAGTATTTACAGGGGCAACTATGGCTACACCTTC. It translates to CASSIYRGNYGYTF.

The chain has TRBV5-1 and TRBJ1-2, with TRBD1 matching over 8 bases. The ends lost 4 bases at V and 1 base at J; junction bases unmatched: 9. The CDR3 is made up of 16 amino acids. Germline-derived CDR1 and CDR2 are SGHRS and YFSETQ. The CDR3: CASSAGQGTVNYGYTF. The CDR3 region has the DNA TGCGCCAGCAGCGCCGGACAGGGCACCGTTAACTATGGCTACACCTTC.

V gene TRBV9 combines with J gene TRBJ2-6, with no clear D. V lost 0 bases and J 1 base, leaving 8 bases between the germline ends. CDR3 length: 16 amino acids. CDR1 and CDR2 from the germline V gene are SGDLS and YYNGEE. CDR3 nucleotide sequence: TGTGCCAGCAGCGTAGTCCCTACGTCTGGGGCCAACGTCCTGACTTTC. Protein product: CASSVVPTSGANVLTF.

The chain joins TRBV5-5 to TRBJ1-3; D gene unclear. Germline V gives CDR1 SGHKS, CDR2 YYEKEE (reference sequence). Trimming shortened V by 6 bases and J by 2 bases, and 12 bases separated the two germline ends. The CDR3 sequence is 14 residues long. CDR3 DNA sequence: TGTGCCAGCAACGATTGGGGAGCTGGAAACACCATATATTTT. Residues: CASNDWGAGNTIYF.

The genes are TRBV4-2 and TRBJ1-1; D not resolved. The CDR3 is 13 residues long. Germline CDR1 LGHNA, CDR2 YNFKEQ. The V and J ends lost 2 bases and 6 bases respectively, with 10 bases between them. CDR3 sequence (DNA): TGTGCCAGCAGCCAACGGGGTTTGTCTGAAGCTTTCTTT. It translates to CASSQRGLSEAFF.

In its sample, this clone was seen once. The chain links TRBV28 to TRBJ1-5; 11 bases are a match to TRBD1. The V and J ends lost 8 bases and 6 bases, in that order; junction bases with no gene match: 3. CDR3 length: 13 amino acids. From germline, CDR1 is MDHEN and CDR2 SYDVKM. The CDR3 DNA sequence: TGTGCCAGCGGGACAGGGGGTGTTCAGCCCCAGCATTTT. Its translation is CASGTGGVQPQHF. Drawing the rest from reference TRBV28 and TRBJ1-5, the complete variable domain is DVKVTQSSRYLVKRTGEKVFLECVQDMDHENMFWYRQDPGLGLRLIYFSYDVKMKEKGDIPEGYSVSREKKERFSLILESASTNQTSMYLCASGTGGVQPQHFGDGTRLSIL.

This rearrangement joins TRBV7-9 to TRBJ2-7; TRBD1 matches 10 bases. The V gene end was trimmed by 3 bases and the J gene end by 1 base; junction bases not matched to a gene: 3. CDR1 and CDR2 from the germline V gene are SEHNR and FQNEAQ (reference sequence). This CDR3 is built from 15 residues. The CDR3 loop reads CASSLTGGPSYEQYF. CDR3 in DNA: TGTGCCAGCAGCTTGACAGGGGGCCCATCCTACGAGCAGTACTTC.

V and J are TRBV25-1 and TRBJ1-4; 7 nucleotides agree with TRBD1. J lost 0 bases, V lost 5 bases, and 6 bases had no gene match. This CDR3 spans 16 amino acids. In germline, CDR1 is MGHDK, CDR2 SYGVNS. In nucleotides, the CDR3 is TGTGCCAGCAGTCCGGGACAGATGACAACTAATGAAAAACTGTTTTTT. Residues: CASSPGQMTTNEKLFF.

The chain is built from TRBV10-3 and TRBJ2-2, with 8 bases fitting TRBD1. The germline CDR1 and CDR2 sequences are ENHRY and SYGVKD. The CDR3 spans 17 residues. Germline trimming cut 0 bases from V and 6 bases from J; bases unmatched to any gene: 9. The CDR3 DNA reads as TGTGCCATCAGTGAGTCCGTCGGGACAGGAAGCTCCGGGGAGCTGTTTTTT. Its protein is CAISESVGTGSSGELFF.